The 8 T cell receptor beta chains given below trace back to one sample, sequenced in a study of T-cell memory formation after mild COVID-19. TCRdb used MiXCR to reprocess the 5' RACE reads, holding one entry per CDR3 protein. Of about 160,000 distinct CDR3 sequences listed, roughly a third were seen once; the top ten hold about 11%. The sequencing input was PBMCs or a T cell subset sorted from them (not recorded which). The receptors stem from an adult woman who had mild COVID-19 (a few samples of this study predate the infection). Cell type and time point are not known.

This clonotype came up once. V gene TRBV29-1 combines with J gene TRBJ2-7; 9 bases map to TRBD1. The CDR3 is 13 amino acids. V shed 4 bases, J shed 3 bases, and the junction held 4 bases outside the gene matches. Germline values: CDR1 SQVTM, CDR2 ANQGSEA. CDR3 region: CSVATGQGYEQYF. CDR3 in DNA: TGCAGCGTTGCCACGGGACAGGGCTACGAGCAGTACTTC.

This clonotype appeared a few times. CDR3 amino acids: CASSFDRDVREQFF. The DNA of the CDR3 is TGTGCCAGCAGCTTCGACAGGGATGTGCGTGAGCAGTTCTTC. V and J are TRBV7-2 and TRBJ2-1; TRBD1 aligns across 7 bases. The CDR3 is 14 amino acids. Germline V gene lookup returns CDR1 SGHTA and CDR2 FQGNSA. The J segment lost 9 bases and the V segment lost 3 bases, leaving 8 bases of the junction unmatched.

This clonotype has more than one count but fewer than ten. The chain carries TRBV12-3 or TRBV12-4 and TRBJ1-1, with D uncertain. V shed 2 bases and J shed 7 bases, with 11 bases lying between them. CDR3 length equals 13 residues. CDR3 in DNA: TGTGCCAGCAGTTTATTAACCGCAGATGAAGCTTTCTTT. It translates to CASSLLTADEAFF.

The chain has TRBV12-3 or TRBV12-4 and TRBJ1-2; D is unresolved. The V and J ends lost 6 bases and 4 bases respectively, with 18 bases between them. The CDR3 has 15 residues. In nucleotides, the CDR3 is TGTGCCAGCAGGGAAGGGTTCGGGTTTGGCTATGGCTACACCTTC. Translation gives CASREGFGFGYGYTF.

The V call is TRBV6-4, the J call TRBJ2-3; unclear D gene. The CDR3 covers 13 residues. Germline CDR1 reads MRHNA; CDR2 reads SNTAGT. V dropped 4 bases and J dropped 5 bases, with 10 bases sitting between them. For the CDR3, the DNA is TGTGCCAGCAGTGCCAGCGACAAAGATACGCAGTATTTT. This sequence encodes CASSASDKDTQYF.

This clonotype was detected only a few times. The J gene is TRBJ2-1, the V gene TRBV7-3; 10 bases are a match to TRBD2. V shed 2 bases and J 7 bases; nucleotides not matched to a gene: 5. The CDR3 runs 15 residues. Germline V lookup: CDR1 SGHTA, CDR2 FQGTGA. The CDR3 DNA sequence: TGTGCCAGCAGCTTAGTAGCGGGGGGCGATAATGAGCAGTTCTTC. Translated: CASSLVAGGDNEQFF.

This clonotype was detected a few times. The chain uses TRBV20-1 and TRBJ2-1; D might be TRBD2 (5 bases). CDR1 and CDR2 from the germline V gene are DFQATT and SNEGSKA (reference sequence). Between the trimmed V and J ends, which lost 6 bases and 10 bases, there was a span of 16 bases. This CDR3 comprises 12 residues. The CDR3 protein is CSAGIPRGEQFF. The DNA for the CDR3 is TGCAGTGCGGGGATTCCCCGCGGGGAGCAGTTCTTC.

In its sample, this clonotype was seen a few times. The chain combines TRBV12-3 or TRBV12-4 with TRBJ1-5; D is ambiguous. This CDR3 comprises 14 residues. V was cut by 6 bases and J by 3 bases, with 12 bases left in between. Written as DNA, the CDR3 is TGTGCCAGCAGGTCCAGGACCCTCAATCAGCCCCAGCATTTT. Translation gives CASRSRTLNQPQHF.